The 28 T cell receptor beta chains below were found in one sample sequenced in a study of early stage breast cancer tumors. Measured with immunoSEQ multiplex PCR; TCRdb has only the in-frame clones, and not every one. The profile shows about 38,000 clones, around 70% of them singletons. Sequenced material: blood. The origin of the receptors is a person aged 55 to 75 with breast cancer.

The chain joins TRBV5-1 to TRBJ2-1; D ambiguous. The CDR3 covers 17 residues. The germline V gene encodes CDR1 SGHRS and CDR2 YFSETQ. V gave up 4 bases and J gave up 4 bases, with 21 bases separating them. CDR3 sequence: CASSHNRSGINYNEQFF. As DNA, the CDR3 is TGCGCCAGCAGCCATAACCGAAGTGGAATAAATTACAATGAGCAGTTCTTC.

The chain joins TRBV7-9 to TRBJ2-5; the D gene is possibly TRBD1 (5 bases). Germline assignment: CDR1 SEHNR and CDR2 FQNEAQ (reference sequence). CDR3 length: 15 amino acids. Deletions cut 2 bases from V and 5 bases from J, with 15 bases between. CDR3 amino acids: CASSLRQTLLETQYF. CDR3 in DNA: TGTGCCAGCAGCTTACGACAGACTTTGTTGGAGACCCAGTACTTC.

V usage is TRBV19 and J usage is TRBJ1-4, with D possibly matching TRBD1 (6 bases). CDR1 LNHDA and CDR2 SQIVND come from the germline V gene (reference sequence). The CDR3 sequence is 15 residues long. V lost 1 base and J 6 bases, leaving 12 bases between the germline ends. The CDR3 nucleotides are TGTGCCAGTAGTATAGGAGCGGGGGCGTATGAAAAACTGTTTTTT. Its protein product is CASSIGAGAYEKLFF.

The chain uses TRBV11-3 and TRBJ2-1, with D perhaps matching TRBD2 (5 bases). Trimming pared 0 bases from V and 8 bases from J, leaving 14 bases between. This CDR3 comprises 15 residues. Germline CDR1 SGHNT, CDR2 YENEEA. The CDR3 DNA follows: TGTGCCAGCAGCTTAGAGGCGGGTGGGCGCGATGAGCAGTTCTTC. Its translation is CASSLEAGGRDEQFF.

The rearrangement joins TRBV10-3 to TRBJ2-7; D is undetermined. Germline CDR1 reads ENHRY; CDR2 reads SYGVKD. The CDR3 runs 14 residues. Trimming pared 0 bases from V and 9 bases from J, leaving 15 bases between. The CDR3, as DNA: TGTGCCATCAGTGAGTCGGCCCGCCGGAGTGGGCAGTACTTC. This gives the protein CAISESARRSGQYF.

This clone was detected once. V gene TRBV28 combines with J gene TRBJ2-5; 10 bases align to TRBD1. The CDR3 covers 13 residues. V was pared by 8 bases and J by 5 bases, with 5 bases of the junction left unmatched. The V gene's germline CDR1 is MDHEN and CDR2 SYDVKM. The CDR3 region is CASSGQGIETQYF. The CDR3 DNA follows: TGTGCCAGCTCGGGACAGGGGATCGAGACCCAGTACTTC.

The rearrangement links TRBV7-2 to TRBJ2-7; 9 bases line up with TRBD2. The germline gives CDR1 SGHTA, CDR2 FQGNSA. The CDR3 is made up of 16 amino acids. V was pared by 3 bases and J by 3 bases, with 9 bases of the junction left unmatched. CDR3 amino acids: CASSFGYGRGGYEQYF. In DNA, the CDR3 is TGTGCCAGCAGCTTCGGGTACGGGCGGGGGGGCTACGAGCAGTACTTC.

The chain uses TRBV19 and TRBJ2-1; 9 bases line up with TRBD1. Germline lookup yields CDR1 LNHDA and CDR2 SQIVND (reference sequence). V dropped 7 bases and J dropped 3; count of bases not matched to a gene: 7. The CDR3 contains 15 residues. CDR3 bases: TGTGCCAGTAACTCCGGGACAGGGTACTACAATGAGCAGTTCTTC. Amino acids: CASNSGTGYYNEQFF.

This rearrangement joins TRBV2 to TRBJ2-1; D not resolved. Germline V gene lookup returns CDR1 SNHLY and CDR2 FYNNEI. The CDR3 is 14 amino acids. V lost 2 bases and J 4 bases, leaving 9 bases between the germline ends. CDR3 loop: CASSEKDVYNEQFF. CDR3 coding DNA: TGTGCCAGCAGTGAAAAGGACGTTTACAATGAGCAGTTCTTC.

This chain links TRBV5-8 with TRBJ1-2; D is unresolved. V dropped 0 bases and J dropped 8 bases, with 14 bases sitting between them. Germline V lookup: CDR1 SGHTS, CDR2 YDEGEE. The length of the CDR3 is 14 residues. Written as DNA, the CDR3 is TGTGCCAGCAGCTTGGGCGAAAGAGGGTACGGCTACACCTTC. Residues: CASSLGERGYGYTF.

The CDR3 here is CASSRNYEQYF. CDR3 bases: TGTGCCAGCAGCAGGAACTACGAGCAGTACTTC. The chain carries TRBV6-1 and TRBJ2-7; D is undetermined. CDR3 size: 11 residues. V lost 6 bases, J lost 3 bases, and 6 bases lay in between. Germline CDR1 and CDR2: MNHNS and SASEGT.

The DNA of the CDR3 is TGTGCCAGCAGCTTGGTCAACACCGGGGAGCTGTTTTTT. Encoded protein: CASSLVNTGELFF. This chain links TRBV11-3 with TRBJ2-2, with unresolved D. Trimming stripped 3 bases from V and 2 bases from J, with 4 bases between. In germline, CDR1 is SGHNT, CDR2 YENEEA. The CDR3 sequence is 13 residues long.

The genes are TRBV4-1 and TRBJ1-4, with D unresolved. The CDR3 covers 17 residues. Per the germline V gene, CDR1 is MGHRA and CDR2 is YSYEKL. V shed 2 bases and J shed 0 bases, with 13 bases lying between them. The CDR3 reads CASSQWVPLATNEKLFF. In DNA form, the CDR3 reads TGCGCCAGCAGCCAATGGGTACCGCTTGCAACTAATGAAAAACTGTTTTTT.

J is TRBJ2-7 and V is TRBV18; 11 positions match TRBD1. This CDR3 has 16 residues. With V trimmed by 1 base and J by 5 bases, 7 bases remained unmatched. The germline gives CDR1 KGHSH, CDR2 LQKENI. Written as DNA, the CDR3 is TGTGCCAGCTCACCACGGACAGGGGGCGGGAGTAACGAGCAGTACTTC. Its translation is CASSPRTGGGSNEQYF.

The rearrangement links TRBV19 to TRBJ1-2, with D perhaps matching TRBD1 (5 bases). V lost 4 bases, J lost 7 bases, and 13 bases lay in between. The length of the CDR3 is 13 residues. Per the germline V gene, CDR1 is LNHDA and CDR2 is SQIVND (reference sequence). The CDR3 sequence is CASSRADMGGYTF. The DNA of the CDR3 is TGTGCCAGTAGTAGGGCGGACATGGGTGGCTACACCTTC.

This chain connects TRBV19 to TRBJ2-1; weak D call: TRBD2 (6 bases). The ends were cut back, 4 bases at V and 9 bases at J, with 16 bases in the middle. CDR3 length: 14 amino acids. Germline values: CDR1 LNHDA, CDR2 SQIVND (reference sequence). The CDR3: CASSTKQWGGEQFF. The CDR3 DNA is TGTGCCAGTAGTACAAAACAATGGGGAGGTGAGCAGTTCTTC.

The rearrangement links TRBV11-2 to TRBJ2-3; the match to TRBD1 covers 9 bases. The length of the CDR3 is 15 residues. CDR1 and CDR2 from the germline V gene are SGHAT and FQNNGV. V lost 1 base and J lost 4; bases outside the gene matches: 3. CDR3 sequence: CASSLGTGAADTQYF. The CDR3 DNA is TGTGCCAGCAGCTTAGGGACAGGGGCGGCAGATACGCAGTATTTT. Based on the CDR3 plus reference TRBV11-2 and TRBJ2-3, the full variable domain is EAGVAQSPRYKIIEKRQSVAFWCNPISGHATLYWYQQILGQGPKLLIQFQNNGVVDDSQLPKDRFSAERLKGVDSTLKIQPAKLEDSAVYLCASSLGTGAADTQYFGPGTRLTVL.

The chain recombines TRBV11-2 with TRBJ2-3, with 9 nucleotides matching TRBD2. The CDR3 is 17 amino acids. Germline CDR1 SGHAT, CDR2 FQNNGV. Germline trimming cut 3 bases from V and 6 bases from J; bases unmatched to any gene: 13. The DNA of the CDR3 is TGTGCCAGCAGCTTCGGCTTGGCTAGCGGGATCGGGGATACGCAGTATTTT. Translation: CASSFGLASGIGDTQYF.

The gene calls are TRBV5-1 and TRBJ2-1, with TRBD1 matching over 9 bases. This CDR3 region has 15 residues. Germline trimming cut 0 bases from V and 5 bases from J; bases unmatched to any gene: 3. Per germline, CDR1 SGHRS and CDR2 YFSETQ. The CDR3 is CASSLVGQGHNEQFF. For the CDR3, the DNA is TGCGCCAGCAGCTTGGTGGGACAGGGCCACAATGAGCAGTTCTTC.

The chain recombines TRBV6-5 with TRBJ2-5, with TRBD1 matching over 8 bases. The end of the DNA is better explained by TRBJ2-7, so the J call may be wrong. The CDR3 extends over 12 amino acids. CDR1 MNHEY and CDR2 SVGAGI come from the germline V gene. CDR3 amino acids: CASSWTGNEQYF. CDR3 sequence (DNA): TGTGCCAGCAGTTGGACAGGGAACGAGCAGTACTTC.

J is TRBJ1-1 and V is TRBV29-1; unclear D gene. Deletions cut 8 bases from V and 3 bases from J, with 13 bases between. This CDR3 region has 12 residues. Germline V CDR1 and CDR2: SQVTM, ANQGSEA. The CDR3 nucleotides read TGCAGCTCCGAGGGAGATTACACTGAAGCTTTCTTT. This codes for CSSEGDYTEAFF.

This chain uses TRBV5-6 with TRBJ1-2; the D is unclear. This CDR3 comprises 15 residues. V was cut by 0 bases and J by 0 bases, with 9 bases left in between. Looked up from germline, CDR1 is SGHDT and CDR2 is YYEEEE. The CDR3 DNA reads TGTGCCAGCAGCTTGGGTGGAGCATCTAACTATGGCTACACCTTC. This translates into CASSLGGASNYGYTF.

V usage is TRBV5-1 and J usage is TRBJ2-2, with 8 bases fitting TRBD2. Germline V gene lookup returns CDR1 SGHRS and CDR2 YFSETQ. V trimming: 0 bases; J trimming: 6 bases; junction bases outside the gene matches: 7. This CDR3 has 16 residues. In DNA, the CDR3 is TGCGCCAGCAGCTTGGCGGCTAGCGGGTCCGCCGGGGAGCTGTTTTTT. Its translation: CASSLAASGSAGELFF.

This chain connects TRBV7-2 to TRBJ1-2, with 7 bases matching TRBD1. CDR3 length: 14 amino acids. Unmatched junction bases numbered 9, after V lost 3 bases and J lost 8 bases. Germline V gives CDR1 SGHTA, CDR2 FQGNSA. The CDR3 sequence is CASSLGTVGYGYTF. CDR3 sequence (DNA): TGTGCCAGCAGCTTGGGGACAGTTGGGTACGGCTACACCTTC.

The J gene is TRBJ2-3, the V gene TRBV7-8; maybe TRBD2 (6 bases). The CDR3 is 15 amino acids. The V end lost 5 bases, the J end lost 2 bases, and 14 bases lay between the germline ends. The germline V gene encodes CDR1 SGHVS and CDR2 FQNEAQ. The CDR3 protein is CASSLVAGNTDTQYF. CDR3 DNA: TGTGCCAGCAGCCTCGTTGCGGGAAACACAGATACGCAGTATTTT.

The chain recombines TRBV5-6 with TRBJ1-6; D gene unclear. CDR1 SGHDT and CDR2 YYEEEE come from the germline V gene. The V end lost 2 bases, the J end lost 14 bases, and 20 bases lay between the germline ends. This CDR3 contains 15 residues. CDR3 protein: CASSFYSYGKRALHF. The CDR3 bases are TGTGCCAGCAGCTTTTATTCCTACGGAAAACGCGCCCTCCACTTT.

V gene TRBV6-5 combines with J gene TRBJ2-1; D perhaps matches TRBD2 (5 bases). V lost 2 bases and J lost 2, with 13 bases in between. The CDR3 spans 16 residues. CDR1 and CDR2 from the germline V gene are MNHEY and SVGAGI. This chain's CDR3 is CASSYQLAPAYNEQFF. In DNA form, the CDR3 reads TGTGCCAGCAGTTACCAGCTAGCCCCCGCCTACAATGAGCAGTTCTTC.

The J gene is TRBJ1-3, the V gene TRBV7-8; D is unclear. Germline lookup yields CDR1 SGHVS and CDR2 FQNEAQ. Trimming removed 5 bases from V and 4 bases from J, with 15 bases in between. The CDR3 length is 15 residues. CDR3 nucleotides: TGTGCCAGCAGCCCCGGAATATCAGCCGGAAACACCATATATTTT. Translation gives CASSPGISAGNTIYF.